This record looks at one TCR beta chain sequence and its context. These data originate in a study of early T cells in non-severe SARS-CoV-2 infection. TCRdb itself ran the 5' RACE reads through MiXCR, one entry per CDR3 protein. Among about 27,000 distinct CDR3 sequences listed, 5.4% were seen once. V lost 1 base to trimming and J lost 3 bases, with 4 bases between them. CDR3 length equals 12 residues. CDR1 and CDR2 from the germline V gene are LGHNA and YNFKEQ. The sequence came from an adult who was a healthcare worker with PCR-confirmed SARS-CoV-2 infection or an uninfected control (not recorded which). The rearrangement joins TRBV4-2 to TRBJ2-7; D remains ambiguous. The sequencing input was whole blood. CDR3 DNA: TGTGCCAGCAGCCAAGGGGTCTACGAGCAGTACTTC. Amino acid sequence: CASSQGVYEQYF.